The 9 T cell receptor beta chains below were found in one sample sequenced in a study of blood T cell repertoires in COVID-19 (dated by TCRdb to about 2020). The library was made by the immunoSEQ multiplex PCR assay. Held by TCRdb, this immuneACCESS table contains in-frame sequences only and omits some clones. Under half of the omission traces to an unresolved V gene where checked; the cause of the rest is unknown. The sample table shows 450,000 or so clones, and roughly 89% are seen once. Of the sample, around 0.95% falls within the top ten clones. The sample taken for sequencing was peripheral blood. The receptors were sampled from a man aged 18 to 29 with COVID-19, enrolled during active disease.

V and J are TRBV6-5 and TRBJ1-2, with a tentative D call TRBD1 (6 bases). The germline V and J ends were trimmed by 5 bases and 0 bases, with 13 bases remaining between them. This CDR3 region has 15 residues. Germline loops: CDR1 MNHEY, CDR2 SVGAGI. CDR3 sequence (DNA): TGTGCCAGCAGTCGGAACAGGGTAGCTAACTATGGCTACACCTTC. Its translation: CASSRNRVANYGYTF.

The rearrangement uses TRBV19 and TRBJ1-2; possibly TRBD1 for D (6 bases). The CDR3 loop spans 16 amino acids. Germline V CDR1 and CDR2: LNHDA, SQIVND (reference sequence). Trimming left V 3 bases short and J 8 bases short, with 22 bases between. The chain's CDR3 is CASSIGIAAGEGGYTF. The CDR3 nucleotides are TGTGCCAGTAGTATTGGTATCGCCGCAGGGGAGGGCGGCTACACCTTC. The whole variable domain, remainder taken from reference TRBV19 and TRBJ1-2, is DGGITQSPKYLFRKEGQNVTLSCEQNLNHDAMYWYRQDPGQGLRLIYYSQIVNDFQKGDIAEGYSVSREKKESFPLTVTSAQKNPTAFYLCASSIGIAAGEGGYTFGSGTRLTVV.

A few counts support this clone. Other DNA sequences in this sample translate to the same CDR3. This chain joins TRBV7-2 and TRBJ1-5; TRBD1 matches at 7 bases. CDR1 is SGHTA and CDR2 is FQGNSA in the germline V gene. The CDR3 runs to 14 residues. Trimming removed 5 bases from V and 2 bases from J; junction bases left unmatched: 3. The CDR3 DNA reads TGTGCCAGCAGCCTTACAGGGGGCAATCAGCCCCAGCATTTT. It translates to CASSLTGGNQPQHF.

The chain joins TRBV7-9 to TRBJ2-1; 11 bases agree with TRBD2. The V segment lost 5 bases and the J segment 0 bases; nucleotides outside the gene matches: 9. This CDR3 contains 18 residues. Germline V lookup: CDR1 SEHNR, CDR2 FQNEAQ (reference sequence). This CDR3 is CASSPGTSGPSSYNEQFF. As DNA, the CDR3 is TGTGCCAGCAGCCCCGGGACTAGCGGTCCGAGCTCCTACAATGAGCAGTTCTTC.

This chain connects TRBV19 to TRBJ2-7; 13 bases map to TRBD2. CDR1 is LNHDA, CDR2 SQIVND, per germline (reference sequence). J lost 0 bases, V lost 1 base, and 3 bases had no gene match. CDR3 length: 17 amino acids. The DNA for the CDR3 is TGTGCCAGTAGTATAGGGACTAGCGGGAGTTACTCCTACGAGCAGTACTTC. Translation: CASSIGTSGSYSYEQYF.

The J gene is TRBJ1-3, the V gene TRBV5-1, with TRBD1 as a possible D gene (6 bases). The CDR3 contains 15 residues. Trimming took off 0 bases at V and 2 bases at J, with 9 bases between the two ends. In germline, CDR1 is SGHRS, CDR2 YFSETQ. The CDR3 loop is CASSLGQAPGNTIYF. CDR3 sequence (DNA): TGCGCCAGCAGCTTGGGACAGGCCCCTGGAAACACCATATATTTT.

This clone has a handful of counts. The rearrangement joins TRBV28 to TRBJ1-6; 9 nucleotides agree with TRBD1. The CDR3 sequence is 14 residues long. The V gene's germline CDR1 is MDHEN and CDR2 SYDVKM. The trim removed 6 bases at V and 13 bases at J, leaving 10 bases unmatched. The CDR3 DNA sequence: TGTGCCAGCAGGATCAGACAGGGGGTAGCGCCCCTCCACTTT. The encoded protein is CASRIRQGVAPLHF.

The rearrangement uses TRBV18 and TRBJ2-2; TRBD2 might be the D (5 bases). Between the trimmed V and J ends, which lost 6 bases and 5 bases, there was a span of 13 bases. The CDR3 extends over 14 amino acids. Per the germline V gene, CDR1 is KGHSH and CDR2 is LQKENI. CDR3 loop: CASSAGPGTGELFF. CDR3 sequence (DNA): TGTGCCAGCTCGGCCGGGCCGGGGACCGGGGAGCTGTTTTTT.

The CDR3 spells CASSLAQGASRNEQFF. CDR3 nucleotide sequence: TGTGCCAGCAGCTTAGCCCAGGGGGCGTCGAGGAATGAGCAGTTCTTC. The V gene is TRBV11-2, the J gene TRBJ2-1, with TRBD1 matching over 8 bases. CDR1 is SGHAT and CDR2 is FQNNGV in the germline V gene. There are 16 residues in the CDR3. V lost 1 base to trimming and J lost 7 bases; unmatched junction nucleotides: 9.